Following are 2 T cell receptor beta chains from one sample sequenced in a study of blood T cell repertoires in COVID-19. Only in-frame clones appear in the TCRdb table, and some are missing; sequencing was by immunoSEQ multiplex PCR. The repertoire holds hundreds of thousands of clones, with about 80% as singletons. Sequencing used peripheral blood. These receptors all come from a woman older than 75 with acute or convalescent COVID-19.

CDR3 region: CASSLLPGQGTATEAFF. In nucleotides, the CDR3 is TGTGCCAGCAGTTTACTTCCGGGACAGGGGACTGCGACTGAAGCTTTCTTT. This chain connects TRBV28 to TRBJ1-1, with 10 positions matching TRBD1. Germline-derived CDR1 and CDR2 are MDHEN and SYDVKM. The CDR3 contains 17 residues. Unmatched junction bases numbered 11, after V lost 2 bases and J lost 5 bases.

This chain links TRBV6-6 with TRBJ1-1; 10 bases are a match to TRBD1. This CDR3 comprises 14 residues. Germline V gene lookup returns CDR1 MNHNY and CDR2 SVGAGI (reference sequence). V lost 9 bases and J lost 2; bases outside the gene matches: 6. The CDR3 here is CASHRDRGNTEAFF. In nucleotides, the CDR3 is TGTGCCAGTCATCGGGACAGGGGTAACACTGAAGCTTTCTTT.